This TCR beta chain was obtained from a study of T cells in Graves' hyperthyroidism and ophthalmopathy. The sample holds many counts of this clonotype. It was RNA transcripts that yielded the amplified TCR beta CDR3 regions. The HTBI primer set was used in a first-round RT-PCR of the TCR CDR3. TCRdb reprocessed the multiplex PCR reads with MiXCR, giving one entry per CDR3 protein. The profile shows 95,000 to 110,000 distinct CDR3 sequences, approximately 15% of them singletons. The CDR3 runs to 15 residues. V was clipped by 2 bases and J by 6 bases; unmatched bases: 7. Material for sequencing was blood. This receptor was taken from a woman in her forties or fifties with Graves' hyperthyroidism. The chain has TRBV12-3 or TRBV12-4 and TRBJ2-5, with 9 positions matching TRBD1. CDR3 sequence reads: CASSLPGTGRKTQYF. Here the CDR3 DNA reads TGTGCCAGCAGTTTACCCGGGACAGGGCGCAAGACCCAGTACTTC.